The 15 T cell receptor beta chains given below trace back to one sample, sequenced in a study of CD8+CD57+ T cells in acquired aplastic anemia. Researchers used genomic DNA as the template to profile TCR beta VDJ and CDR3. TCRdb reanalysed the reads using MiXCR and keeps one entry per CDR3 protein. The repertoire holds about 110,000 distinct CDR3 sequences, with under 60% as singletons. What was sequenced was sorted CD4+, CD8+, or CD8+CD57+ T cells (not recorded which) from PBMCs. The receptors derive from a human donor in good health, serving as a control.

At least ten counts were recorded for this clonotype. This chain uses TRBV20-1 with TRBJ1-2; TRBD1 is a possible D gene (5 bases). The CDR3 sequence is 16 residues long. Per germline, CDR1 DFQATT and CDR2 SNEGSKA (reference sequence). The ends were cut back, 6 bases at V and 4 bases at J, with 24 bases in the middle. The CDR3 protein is CSAMPDLDGGSYGYTF. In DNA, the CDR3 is TGCAGTGCCATGCCAGACTTGGACGGGGGGAGCTATGGCTACACCTTC.

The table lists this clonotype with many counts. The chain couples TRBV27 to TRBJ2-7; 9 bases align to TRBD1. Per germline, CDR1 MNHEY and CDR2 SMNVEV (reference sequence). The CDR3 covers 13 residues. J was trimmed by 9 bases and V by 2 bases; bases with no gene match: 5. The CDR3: CASSLGTGFAQYF. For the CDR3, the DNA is TGTGCCAGCAGTTTAGGGACAGGGTTCGCGCAGTACTTC.

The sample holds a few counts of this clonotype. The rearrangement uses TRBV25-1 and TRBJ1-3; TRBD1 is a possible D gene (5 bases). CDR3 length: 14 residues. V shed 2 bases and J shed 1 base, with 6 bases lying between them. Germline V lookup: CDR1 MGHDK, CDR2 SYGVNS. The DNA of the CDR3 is TGTGCCAGCAGTGAACCAGGGTCTGGAAACACCATATATTTT. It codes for CASSEPGSGNTIYF.

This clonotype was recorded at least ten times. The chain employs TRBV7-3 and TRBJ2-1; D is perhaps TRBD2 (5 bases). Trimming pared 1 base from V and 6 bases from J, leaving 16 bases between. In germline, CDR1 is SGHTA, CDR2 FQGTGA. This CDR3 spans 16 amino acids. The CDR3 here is CASSLNIAGASNEQFF. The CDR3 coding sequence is TGTGCCAGCAGCTTAAATATCGCGGGTGCCTCCAATGAGCAGTTCTTC.

The chain's CDR3 is CASSGGGPSPSTDTQYF. The CDR3 DNA reads TGCGCCAGCAGTGGTGGGGGGCCTTCCCCTAGCACAGATACGCAGTATTTT. The genes are TRBV10-2 and TRBJ2-3, with D perhaps being TRBD1 or TRBD2 (6 bases each). The CDR3 is 17 amino acids. The germline V gene has CDR1 WSHSY and CDR2 SAAADI. V was shortened by 4 bases and J by 0 bases, with 17 bases between the two germline ends.

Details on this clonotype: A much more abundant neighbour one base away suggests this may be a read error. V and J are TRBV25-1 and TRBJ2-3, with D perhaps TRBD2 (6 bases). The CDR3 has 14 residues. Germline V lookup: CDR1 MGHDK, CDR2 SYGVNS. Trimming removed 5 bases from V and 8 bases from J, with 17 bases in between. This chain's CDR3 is CASSYSGDWSTQYF. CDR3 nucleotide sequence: TGTGCCAGCAGTTACTCGGGGGATTGGAGTACGCAGTATTTT.

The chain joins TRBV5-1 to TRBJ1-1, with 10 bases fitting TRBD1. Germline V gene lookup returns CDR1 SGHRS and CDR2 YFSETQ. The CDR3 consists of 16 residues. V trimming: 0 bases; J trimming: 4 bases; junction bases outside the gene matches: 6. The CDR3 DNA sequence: TGCGCCAGCAGCTTGGCCGGGACAGGGGAGGGCACTGAAGCTTTCTTT. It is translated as CASSLAGTGEGTEAFF.

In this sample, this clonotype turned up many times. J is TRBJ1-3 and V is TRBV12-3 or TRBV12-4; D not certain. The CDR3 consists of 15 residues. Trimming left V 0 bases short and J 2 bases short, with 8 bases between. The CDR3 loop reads CASSLAGQTGNTIYF. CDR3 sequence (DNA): TGTGCCAGCAGTTTAGCCGGGCAGACTGGAAACACCATATATTTT.

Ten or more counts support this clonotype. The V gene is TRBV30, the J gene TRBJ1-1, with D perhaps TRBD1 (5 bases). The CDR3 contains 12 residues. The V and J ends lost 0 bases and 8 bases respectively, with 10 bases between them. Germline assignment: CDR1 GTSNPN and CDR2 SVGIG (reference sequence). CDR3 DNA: TGTGCCTGGAGTGTAGGAGGGACGGAAGCTTTCTTT. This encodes CAWSVGGTEAFF.

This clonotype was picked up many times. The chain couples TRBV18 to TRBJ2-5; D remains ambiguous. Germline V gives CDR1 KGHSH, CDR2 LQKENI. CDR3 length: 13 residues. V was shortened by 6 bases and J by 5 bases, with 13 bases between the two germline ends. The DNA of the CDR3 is TGTGCCAGCTCGTCCCCTAGTGGGGAGACCCAGTACTTC. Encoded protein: CASSSPSGETQYF. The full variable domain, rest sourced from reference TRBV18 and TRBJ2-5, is NAGVMQNPRHLVRRRGQEARLRCSPMKGHSHVYWYRQLPEEGLKFMVYLQKENIIDESGMPKERFSAEFPKEGPSILRIQQVVRGDSAAYFCASSSPSGETQYFGPGTRLLVL.

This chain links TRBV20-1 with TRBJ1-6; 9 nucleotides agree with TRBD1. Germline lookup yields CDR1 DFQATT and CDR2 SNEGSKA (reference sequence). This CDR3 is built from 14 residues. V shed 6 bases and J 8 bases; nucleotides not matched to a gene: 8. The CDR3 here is CSALRTGEHSPLHF. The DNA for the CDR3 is TGCAGTGCACTACGGACAGGGGAGCATTCACCCCTCCACTTT.

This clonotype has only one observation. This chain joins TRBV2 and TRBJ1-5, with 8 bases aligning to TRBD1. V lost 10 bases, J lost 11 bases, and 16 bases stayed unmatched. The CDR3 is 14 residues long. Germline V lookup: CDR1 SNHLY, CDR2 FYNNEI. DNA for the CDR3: TGTGCCACTAGTAAGGACAGGGAGCAGGAGACCCAGCATTTT. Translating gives CATSKDREQETQHF.

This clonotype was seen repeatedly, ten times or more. CDR3 sequence (DNA): TGTGCCAGCAGCTTCACCGGGACCTATGGCTACACCTTC. Encoded protein: CASSFTGTYGYTF. This rearrangement joins TRBV9 to TRBJ1-2, with D tentatively TRBD1 (5 bases). This CDR3 has 13 amino acids. Trimming removed 4 bases at V and 4 bases at J, with 11 bases between. The germline V gene encodes CDR1 SGDLS and CDR2 YYNGEE.

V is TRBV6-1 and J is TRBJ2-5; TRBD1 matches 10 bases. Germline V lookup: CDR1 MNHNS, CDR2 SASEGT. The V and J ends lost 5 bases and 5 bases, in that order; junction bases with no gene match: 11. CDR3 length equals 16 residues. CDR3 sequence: CASSPETGGSGETQYF. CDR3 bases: TGTGCCAGCAGTCCCGAGACAGGGGGCAGCGGGGAGACCCAGTACTTC.

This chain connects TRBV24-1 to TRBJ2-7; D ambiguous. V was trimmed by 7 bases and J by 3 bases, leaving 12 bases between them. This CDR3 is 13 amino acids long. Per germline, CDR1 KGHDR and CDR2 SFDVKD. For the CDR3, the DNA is TGTGCCACCAGAGGAGTAGGCTGCTACGAGCAGTACTTC. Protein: CATRGVGCYEQYF.